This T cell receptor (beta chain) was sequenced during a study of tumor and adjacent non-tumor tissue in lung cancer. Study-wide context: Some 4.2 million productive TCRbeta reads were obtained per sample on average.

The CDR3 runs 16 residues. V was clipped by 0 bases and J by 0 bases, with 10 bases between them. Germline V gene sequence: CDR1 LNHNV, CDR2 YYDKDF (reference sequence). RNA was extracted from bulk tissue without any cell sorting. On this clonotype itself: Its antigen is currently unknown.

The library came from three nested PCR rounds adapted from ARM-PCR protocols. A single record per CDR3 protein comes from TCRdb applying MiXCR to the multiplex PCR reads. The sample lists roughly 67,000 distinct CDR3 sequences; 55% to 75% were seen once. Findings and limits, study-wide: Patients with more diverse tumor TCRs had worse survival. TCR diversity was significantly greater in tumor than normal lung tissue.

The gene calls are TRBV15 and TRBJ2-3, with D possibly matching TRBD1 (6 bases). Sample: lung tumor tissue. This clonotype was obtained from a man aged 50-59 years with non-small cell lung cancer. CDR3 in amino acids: CATSRDQGLSTDTQYF. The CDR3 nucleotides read TGTGCCACCAGCAGAGATCAGGGGCTAAGCACAGATACGCAGTATTTT.